Listed below are T cell receptor beta chains from one sample, sequenced in a study of cytomegalovirus exposure and HLA in healthy donors. Profiled with immunoSEQ multiplex PCR; TCRdb holds only in-frame clones, not every one. The data show 99,000 or so clones, over 65% seen once. The sequenced sample was PBMCs. The receptors derive from a man in his sixties in good health and CMV-seropositive. The CDR3 runs from the conserved cysteine through the conserved F or W. D genes are given only for firm matches. Clone size is stated in some rows and not others, as once, few, many or a class when expanded.

v_gene,len,j_gene,d_gene,abundance,CDR3aa,CDR3nt
TRBV15,15,TRBJ2-1,.,.,CATSSPPVGRNEQFF,TGTGCCACCAGCAGCCCGCCCGTGGGCCGGAATGAGCAGTTCTTC
TRBV10-2,14,TRBJ1-5,.,.,CASSHGYSNQPQHF,TGCGCCAGCAGTCACGGTTATAGCAATCAGCCCCAGCATTTT
TRBV18,15,TRBJ2-4,TRBD1,.,CASSGDRVSKNIQYF,TGTGCCAGCTCAGGGGACAGGGTATCCAAAAACATTCAGTACTTC
TRBV2,14,TRBJ1-4,TRBD1,.,CASIGQGINEKLFF,TGTGCCAGCATCGGACAGGGTATCAATGAAAAACTGTTTTTT
TRBV2,16,TRBJ2-2,TRBD1,few,CASSAAGTGKRGELFF,TGTGCCAGCAGTGCCGCGGGGACAGGGAAACGCGGGGAGCTGTTTTTT
TRBV7-2,17,TRBJ1-2,.,.,CASSPGVGSGLYIGYTF,TGTGCCAGCAGCCCAGGGGTTGGATCCGGTCTTTATATTGGCTACACCTTC
TRBV9,13,TRBJ2-3,.,.,CASSRGGPDTQYF,TGTGCCAGCAGCAGAGGGGGTCCAGATACGCAGTATTTT
TRBV7-2,16,TRBJ2-3,.,.,CASSARDRGVRDTQYF,TGTGCCAGCAGCGCGCGGGACCGCGGAGTGAGAGATACGCAGTATTTT
TRBV6-1,20,TRBJ1-3,.,.,CASSEALRFSGFGGGNTIYF,TGTGCCAGCAGTGAAGCGCTTCGTTTTTCGGGGTTCGGAGGGGGAAACACCATATATTTT
TRBV6-1,14,TRBJ1-2,.,.,CASSDGKRAGGYTF,TGCGCCAGCAGTGACGGGAAGAGGGCAGGTGGCTACACCTTC
TRBV18,15,TRBJ2-1,TRBD1,.,CASSPATGAYNEQFF,TGTGCCAGCTCACCCGCGACAGGGGCGTACAATGAGCAGTTCTTC
TRBV6-5,14,TRBJ2-7,.,.,CASRTGTRSYEQYF,TGTGCCAGCAGGACAGGCACCCGCTCCTACGAGCAGTACTTC
TRBV27,14,TRBJ2-5,.,.,CASSFSRGRETQYF,TGTGCCAGCAGTTTTTCCAGGGGAAGGGAGACCCAGTACTTC
TRBV19,16,TRBJ2-7,TRBD1,.,CASSPLTGTGGYEQYF,TGTGCCAGTAGTCCCCTAACCGGGACAGGGGGCTACGAGCAGTACTTC
TRBV5-8,15,TRBJ2-1,.,.,CASSLVRRQYNEQFF,TGTGCCAGCAGCTTGGTACGTCGACAGTACAATGAGCAGTTCTTC
TRBV28,15,TRBJ2-1,.,.,CASSKTGGSYNEQFF,TGTGCCAGCAGTAAGACAGGAGGCTCCTACAATGAGCAGTTCTTC
TRBV19,12,TRBJ1-5,.,.,CASSWGAQPQHF,TGTGCCAGTAGTTGGGGAGCTCAGCCCCAGCATTTT
TRBV28,14,TRBJ1-1,.,.,CASRAQGPGTEAFF,TGTGCCAGCAGGGCACAGGGTCCGGGGACTGAAGCTTTCTTT
TRBV14,16,TRBJ2-3,TRBD2,.,CASSKTSGGFGDTQYF,TGTGCCAGCAGCAAGACTAGCGGGGGCTTTGGAGATACGCAGTATTTT
TRBV7-7,13,TRBJ2-7,TRBD1,.,CASSPNRGHEQYF,TGTGCTAGCAGCCCTAACAGGGGCCACGAGCAGTACTTC
TRBV29-1,13,TRBJ2-7,.,.,CSVEQGGPYEQYF,TGCAGCGTTGAACAGGGGGGTCCCTACGAGCAGTACTTC
TRBV5-4,15,TRBJ2-5,TRBD2,.,CASGAASGGRETQYF,TGTGCCAGCGGGGCGGCCAGCGGGGGGAGGGAGACCCAGTACTTC
TRBV5-1,15,TRBJ2-5,TRBD1,.,CASSLQGARGETQYF,TGCGCCAGCAGCTTGCAGGGGGCTAGGGGGGAGACCCAGTACTTC
TRBV27,13,TRBJ1-5,.,.,CASSNEPYQPQHF,TGTGCCAGCAGCAACGAGCCATATCAGCCCCAGCATTTT
TRBV5-3,16,TRBJ2-5,.,.,CARSPGRGHLGETQYF,TGTGCCAGAAGCCCGGGGCGGGGGCACCTCGGGGAGACCCAGTACTTC
TRBV6-1,14,TRBJ2-7,TRBD1,few,CASSVTGMRNEQYF,TGTGCCAGCAGTGTGACAGGGATGAGAAACGAGCAGTACTTC
TRBV29-1,14,TRBJ2-7,.,.,CSVDKGTQAGEQYF,TGCAGCGTTGATAAGGGGACACAGGCTGGCGAGCAGTACTTC
TRBV10-3,13,TRBJ2-1,TRBD1,.,CAIQGAGGNEQFF,TGTGCCATACAAGGGGCAGGGGGCAATGAGCAGTTCTTC
TRBV6-5,16,TRBJ2-2,.,.,CASSYRSGARTGELFF,TGTGCCAGCAGTTATAGATCAGGGGCAAGGACCGGGGAGCTGTTTTTT
TRBV4-1,14,TRBJ2-2,.,once,CASRQGAVTGELFF,TGCGCCAGCAGGCAGGGCGCCGTAACCGGGGAGCTGTTTTTT
TRBV6-1,13,TRBJ2-5,TRBD2,.,CASSAGRLETQYF,TGTGCCAGTTCAGCGGGACGATTGGAGACCCAGTACTTC
TRBV18,13,TRBJ2-7,.,few,CASSLQSPYEQYF,TGTGCCAGCTCACTGCAAAGCCCCTACGAGCAGTACTTC
TRBV28,15,TRBJ2-1,TRBD1,once,CASSFPRTGLPEQFF,TGTGCCAGCAGTTTCCCCCGGACAGGTTTACCTGAGCAGTTCTTC
TRBV27,15,TRBJ2-3,TRBD2,.,CASNLSGGPLDTQYF,TGTGCCAGCAACCTTAGCGGGGGGCCGCTTGATACGCAGTATTTT
TRBV7-9,17,TRBJ1-5,TRBD1,.,CASSKGQGIGGNQPQHF,TGTGCCAGCAGCAAAGGACAGGGTATAGGCGGCAATCAGCCCCAGCATTTT
TRBV2,14,TRBJ2-7,TRBD2,.,CASSERGGIYEQYF,TGTGCCAGCAGTGAACGGGGGGGGATATACGAGCAGTACTTC
TRBV28,16,TRBJ2-5,TRBD2,.,CASSSGLAGGGETQYF,TGTGCCAGCAGTTCGGGACTAGCGGGGGGAGGCGAGACCCAGTACTTC
TRBV6-1,13,TRBJ1-1,TRBD1,.,CASVGDRVTEAFF,TGTGCCAGCGTGGGGGACAGGGTCACTGAAGCTTTCTTT
TRBV6-5,14,TRBJ2-7,TRBD2,.,CASSQAGDPYEQYF,TGTGCCAGCAGCCAAGCGGGGGACCCCTACGAGCAGTACTTC
TRBV6-1,15,TRBJ2-7,TRBD2,.,CASSESTGGAYEQYF,TGTGCCAGCAGTGAGTCCACGGGGGGTGCCTACGAGCAGTACTTC